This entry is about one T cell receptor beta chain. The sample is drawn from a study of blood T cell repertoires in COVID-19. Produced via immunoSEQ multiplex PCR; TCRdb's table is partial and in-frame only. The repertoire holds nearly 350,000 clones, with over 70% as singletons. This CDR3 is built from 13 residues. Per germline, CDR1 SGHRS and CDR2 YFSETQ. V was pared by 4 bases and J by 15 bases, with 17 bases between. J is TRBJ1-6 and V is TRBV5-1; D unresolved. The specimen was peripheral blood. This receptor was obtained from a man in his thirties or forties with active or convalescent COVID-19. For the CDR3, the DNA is TGCGCCAGCAGCCCCGAATTCGACGAGGTCCTCCACTTT. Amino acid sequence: CASSPEFDEVLHF.